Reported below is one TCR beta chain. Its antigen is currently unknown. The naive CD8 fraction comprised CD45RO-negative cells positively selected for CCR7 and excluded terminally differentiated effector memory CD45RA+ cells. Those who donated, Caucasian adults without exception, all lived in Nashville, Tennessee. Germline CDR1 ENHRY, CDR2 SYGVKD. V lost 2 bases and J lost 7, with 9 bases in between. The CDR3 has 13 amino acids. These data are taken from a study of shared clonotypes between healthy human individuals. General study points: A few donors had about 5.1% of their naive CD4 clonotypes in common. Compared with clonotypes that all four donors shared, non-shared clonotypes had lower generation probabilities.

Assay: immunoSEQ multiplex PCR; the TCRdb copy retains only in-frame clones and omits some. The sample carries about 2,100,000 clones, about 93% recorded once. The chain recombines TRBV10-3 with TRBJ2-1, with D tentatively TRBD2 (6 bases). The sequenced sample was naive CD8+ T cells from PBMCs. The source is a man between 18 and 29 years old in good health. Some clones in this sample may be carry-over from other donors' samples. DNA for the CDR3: TGTGCCATCAGTGAGCCTAGCGTAAATGAGCAGTTCTTC. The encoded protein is CAISEPSVNEQFF.